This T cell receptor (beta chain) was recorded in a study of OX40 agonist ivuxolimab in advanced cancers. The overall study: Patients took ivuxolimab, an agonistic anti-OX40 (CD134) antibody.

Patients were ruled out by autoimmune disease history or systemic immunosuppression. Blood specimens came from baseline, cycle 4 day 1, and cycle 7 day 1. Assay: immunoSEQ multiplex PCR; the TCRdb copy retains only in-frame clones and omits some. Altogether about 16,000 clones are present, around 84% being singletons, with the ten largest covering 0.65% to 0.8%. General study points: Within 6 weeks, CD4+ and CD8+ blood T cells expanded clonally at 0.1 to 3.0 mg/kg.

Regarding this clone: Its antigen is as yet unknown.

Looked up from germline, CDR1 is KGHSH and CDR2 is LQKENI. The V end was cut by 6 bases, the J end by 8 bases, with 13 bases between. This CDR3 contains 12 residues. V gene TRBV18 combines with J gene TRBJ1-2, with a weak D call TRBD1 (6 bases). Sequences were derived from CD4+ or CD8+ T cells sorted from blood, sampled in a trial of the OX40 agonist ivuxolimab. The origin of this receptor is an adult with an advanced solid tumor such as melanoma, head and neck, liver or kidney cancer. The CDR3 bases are TGTGCCAGCTCGATCGGGGGCGACGGCTACACCTTC. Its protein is CASSIGGDGYTF.